These T cell receptor beta chains were read from a single sample in a study of blood T cell repertoires in COVID-19. The protocol was immunoSEQ multiplex PCR, while the TCRdb copy is restricted to in-frame clones and leaves out a portion. The table lists around 130,000 clones, around nine tenths of them singletons. The material sequenced was PBMCs or T cells enriched from blood (not recorded which). The receptors here all came from a woman between 50 and 59 years old who had recovered from COVID-19. Both conserved end residues are part of each CDR3. Each record gives: V gene, J gene, CDR3 protein.

TRBV7-8	TRBJ1-6	CASSLVDSWGLNSPLHF
TRBV29-1	TRBJ2-7	CSAGGAGQLLYEQYF
TRBV5-6	TRBJ1-6	CASSLGSGVSGSPLHF
TRBV5-1	TRBJ2-3	CASSIGTGVETDTQYF
TRBV6-1	TRBJ1-4	CASSVRRANEKLFF
TRBV5-1	TRBJ2-7	CASSLGVGAGGSNYEQYF
TRBV7-2	TRBJ2-7	CASSAVRGYEQYF
TRBV6-5	TRBJ1-2	CASSYSEGAGYTF
TRBV5-6	TRBJ1-1	CASSLGLLGGTEAFF
TRBV5-6	TRBJ1-4	CASSSETGYEKLFF
TRBV9	TRBJ2-7	CASSVGSGFSYEQYF
TRBV5-1	TRBJ1-1	CASSEQGLNTEAFF
TRBV7-2	TRBJ2-1	CASSASGGRGSEQFF
TRBV19	TRBJ2-7	CASRTNRDEQYF
TRBV6-5	TRBJ2-7	CASSYPEASYEQYF
TRBV4-1	TRBJ1-5	CASSQDGGRGASGGNQPQHF
TRBV2	TRBJ2-7	CASSGGDRGHEQYF
TRBV7-9	TRBJ1-1	CASSLILPNRKRAEAFF
TRBV5-4	TRBJ2-2	CASSTSGTGNGELFF
TRBV6-6	TRBJ1-5	CASTTRRDLNQPQHF
TRBV11-2	TRBJ2-3	CASSSGRTGRMNTQYF
TRBV27	TRBJ2-5	CASSPEGYGRGTQYF
TRBV27	TRBJ1-2	CASSLYGSANYGYTF